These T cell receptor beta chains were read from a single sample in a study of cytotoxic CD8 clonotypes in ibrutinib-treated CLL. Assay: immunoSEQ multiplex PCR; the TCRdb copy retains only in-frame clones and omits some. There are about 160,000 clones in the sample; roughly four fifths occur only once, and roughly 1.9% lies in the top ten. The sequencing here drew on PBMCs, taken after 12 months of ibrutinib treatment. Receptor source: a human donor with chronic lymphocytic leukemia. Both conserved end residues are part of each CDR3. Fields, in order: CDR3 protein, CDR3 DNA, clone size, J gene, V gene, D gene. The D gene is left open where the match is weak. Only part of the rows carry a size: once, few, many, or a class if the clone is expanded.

cdr3_aa: CASSLGTGQSYEQYF; cdr3_nt: TGCGCCAGCAGCTTGGGGACAGGACAGTCCTACGAGCAGTACTTC; clone_size: -; j_call: TRBJ2-7; v_call: TRBV5-1; d_call: TRBD1
cdr3_aa: CAIRSGSSYNEQFF; cdr3_nt: TGTGCCATCAGGAGCGGGAGCTCCTACAATGAGCAGTTCTTC; clone_size: -; j_call: TRBJ2-1; v_call: TRBV10-3; d_call: TRBD2
cdr3_aa: CASSLEGYGYTF; cdr3_nt: TGTGCCAGCAGCTTAGAGGGCTATGGCTACACCTTC; clone_size: -; j_call: TRBJ1-2; v_call: TRBV7-9; d_call: -
cdr3_aa: CASSLPLTGGEQYF; cdr3_nt: TGTGCCAGCAGCTTACCTTTGACAGGGGGTGAGCAGTACTTC; clone_size: -; j_call: TRBJ2-7; v_call: TRBV7-2; d_call: TRBD1
cdr3_aa: CASSNSNQPQHF; cdr3_nt: TGTGCCAGCAGCAATAGCAATCAGCCCCAGCATTTT; clone_size: -; j_call: TRBJ1-5; v_call: TRBV7-9; d_call: -
cdr3_aa: CASSPQGLGETQYF; cdr3_nt: TGTGCCAGCTCACCCCAGGGGCTCGGAGAGACCCAGTACTTC; clone_size: -; j_call: TRBJ2-5; v_call: TRBV18; d_call: -
cdr3_aa: CASKQDSYDEQFF; cdr3_nt: TGTGCCAGCAAGCAGGACTCGTACGATGAGCAGTTCTTC; clone_size: few; j_call: TRBJ2-1; v_call: TRBV2; d_call: -
cdr3_aa: CASSSPSGEGFGDEQFF; cdr3_nt: TGCGCCAGCAGCTCTCCCTCGGGGGAGGGATTTGGGGATGAGCAGTTCTTC; clone_size: -; j_call: TRBJ2-1; v_call: TRBV4-3; d_call: TRBD2
cdr3_aa: CASSTGRAVGETQYF; cdr3_nt: TGCGCCAGCAGCACAGGGCGGGCAGTCGGGGAGACCCAGTACTTC; clone_size: few; j_call: TRBJ2-5; v_call: TRBV5-1; d_call: -
cdr3_aa: CARSLGDRVYSGNTIYF; cdr3_nt: TGTGCCAGAAGCTTGGGGGACAGGGTCTACTCTGGAAACACCATATATTTT; clone_size: -; j_call: TRBJ1-3; v_call: TRBV5-3; d_call: TRBD1
cdr3_aa: CASFLVKNIQYF; cdr3_nt: TGCGCCAGTTTCCTAGTCAAAAACATTCAGTACTTC; clone_size: -; j_call: TRBJ2-4; v_call: TRBV10-1; d_call: -
cdr3_aa: CASSPLRSGANVLTF; cdr3_nt: TGTGCCAGCAGCCCTCTCCGCTCTGGGGCCAACGTCCTGACTTTC; clone_size: -; j_call: TRBJ2-6; v_call: TRBV7-3; d_call: -
cdr3_aa: CASSQDRVGRKGNTEAFF; cdr3_nt: TGCGCCAGCAGCCAAGACCGGGTGGGAAGGAAAGGTAACACTGAAGCTTTCTTT; clone_size: -; j_call: TRBJ1-1; v_call: TRBV4-3; d_call: -
cdr3_aa: CASRVGGNQPQHF; cdr3_nt: TGTGCCAGCCGAGTTGGCGGCAATCAGCCCCAGCATTTT; clone_size: -; j_call: TRBJ1-5; v_call: TRBV28; d_call: -
cdr3_aa: CASSLTASTDTQYF; cdr3_nt: TGTGCCAGCAGCTTGACAGCTAGCACAGATACGCAGTATTTT; clone_size: -; j_call: TRBJ2-3; v_call: TRBV5-6; d_call: -
cdr3_aa: CASSSHSGNTGELFF; cdr3_nt: TGTGCCAGCAGCTCCCATAGCGGTAACACCGGGGAGCTGTTTTTT; clone_size: -; j_call: TRBJ2-2; v_call: TRBV11-2; d_call: -
cdr3_aa: CASSTGQGYGYTF; cdr3_nt: TGTGCCAGCAGTACGGGACAGGGGTATGGCTACACCTTC; clone_size: -; j_call: TRBJ1-2; v_call: TRBV6-6; d_call: TRBD1
cdr3_aa: CASSRPTGAGTEAFF; cdr3_nt: TGTGCCAGCAGTCGACCCACAGGGGCGGGGACTGAAGCTTTCTTT; clone_size: -; j_call: TRBJ1-1; v_call: TRBV28; d_call: TRBD1
cdr3_aa: CASSLSDQPQHF; cdr3_nt: TGTGCCAGCAGCTTGAGCGACCAGCCCCAGCATTTT; clone_size: once; j_call: TRBJ1-5; v_call: TRBV5-6; d_call: -
cdr3_aa: CASSLAGRGQGEQYF; cdr3_nt: TGTGCCAGCAGCTTAGCTGGACGGGGGCAGGGCGAGCAGTACTTC; clone_size: -; j_call: TRBJ2-7; v_call: TRBV7-8; d_call: -
cdr3_aa: CASSSRLEGLNTEAFF; cdr3_nt: TGTGCCAGCAGTTCCCGTTTGGAGGGGTTGAACACTGAAGCTTTCTTT; clone_size: once; j_call: TRBJ1-1; v_call: TRBV27; d_call: -
cdr3_aa: CASSVDFQPQHF; cdr3_nt: TGCGCCAGCAGTGTAGACTTTCAGCCCCAGCATTTT; clone_size: -; j_call: TRBJ1-5; v_call: TRBV10-1; d_call: -
cdr3_aa: CASSLDRDRGYGYTF; cdr3_nt: TGTGCCAGCAGCTTAGACCGGGACAGGGGCTATGGCTACACCTTC; clone_size: -; j_call: TRBJ1-2; v_call: TRBV11-1; d_call: TRBD1
cdr3_aa: CASSVRASGTGELFF; cdr3_nt: TGTGCCAGCAGTGTGAGGGCTAGCGGGACCGGGGAGCTGTTTTTT; clone_size: -; j_call: TRBJ2-2; v_call: TRBV6-4; d_call: TRBD2
cdr3_aa: CASSRDRGLNEQFF; cdr3_nt: TGTGCCAGCAGCCGGGACAGGGGGCTTAATGAGCAGTTCTTC; clone_size: -; j_call: TRBJ2-1; v_call: TRBV7-2; d_call: TRBD1
cdr3_aa: CATSTREGQPQHF; cdr3_nt: TGTGCCACCAGCACGCGGGAAGGTCAGCCCCAGCATTTT; clone_size: -; j_call: TRBJ1-5; v_call: TRBV15; d_call: -
cdr3_aa: CASRKRRLDRGQAFF; cdr3_nt: TGTGCCAGCAGGAAACGCCGACTAGACAGGGGGCAAGCTTTCTTT; clone_size: -; j_call: TRBJ1-1; v_call: TRBV28; d_call: TRBD1
cdr3_aa: CASSWGDRGYGYTF; cdr3_nt: TGTGCCAGCAGCTGGGGGGACAGAGGATATGGCTACACCTTC; clone_size: -; j_call: TRBJ1-2; v_call: TRBV5-4; d_call: TRBD1
cdr3_aa: CASSPTGGSYEQYF; cdr3_nt: TGTGCCAGCTCACCGACAGGGGGCTCCTACGAGCAGTACTTC; clone_size: once; j_call: TRBJ2-7; v_call: TRBV18; d_call: TRBD1
cdr3_aa: CACRSTGYNSPLHF; cdr3_nt: TGTGCCTGTCGATCAACAGGGTATAATTCACCCCTCCACTTT; clone_size: -; j_call: TRBJ1-6; v_call: TRBV30; d_call: -
cdr3_aa: CASSERLLAGATGELFF; cdr3_nt: TGTGCCAGCAGTGAAAGGCTACTAGCGGGAGCGACCGGGGAGCTGTTTTTT; clone_size: -; j_call: TRBJ2-2; v_call: TRBV6-1; d_call: TRBD2
cdr3_aa: CASSLEGGTEAFF; cdr3_nt: TGTGCCAGCAGTTTGGAAGGGGGAACTGAAGCTTTCTTT; clone_size: -; j_call: TRBJ1-1; v_call: TRBV27; d_call: -
cdr3_aa: CASSFSGQSSPLHF; cdr3_nt: TGTGCCAGCAGTTTTTCGGGACAAAGTTCACCCCTCCACTTT; clone_size: -; j_call: TRBJ1-6; v_call: TRBV28; d_call: -
cdr3_aa: CASSSVTESTDTQYF; cdr3_nt: TGTGCCAGCAGTTCTGTGACAGAATCCACAGATACGCAGTATTTT; clone_size: -; j_call: TRBJ2-3; v_call: TRBV6-5; d_call: -
cdr3_aa: CASSKLAGHYNEQFF; cdr3_nt: TGTGCCAGCAGCAAACTAGCGGGTCACTACAATGAGCAGTTCTTC; clone_size: once; j_call: TRBJ2-1; v_call: TRBV6-6; d_call: TRBD2
cdr3_aa: CASSSPSRLAVDYEQYF; cdr3_nt: TGTGCCAGCAGCTCTCCCTCCCGACTAGCGGTAGACTACGAGCAGTACTTC; clone_size: many; j_call: TRBJ2-7; v_call: TRBV7-9; d_call: TRBD2
cdr3_aa: CASIGQHSRYGYTF; cdr3_nt: TGTGCCAGCATTGGACAGCATAGCCGCTATGGCTACACCTTC; clone_size: -; j_call: TRBJ1-2; v_call: TRBV6-1; d_call: -
cdr3_aa: CASSVERITYNEQFF; cdr3_nt: TGTGCCAGCAGCGTAGAAAGGATTACCTACAATGAGCAGTTCTTC; clone_size: -; j_call: TRBJ2-1; v_call: TRBV9; d_call: -
cdr3_aa: CASSIQGDFHEQYF; cdr3_nt: TGTGCCAGTAGTATTCAGGGGGACTTCCACGAGCAGTACTTC; clone_size: -; j_call: TRBJ2-7; v_call: TRBV19; d_call: -
cdr3_aa: CASSRRWRQGEVFF; cdr3_nt: TGTGCCAGCAGCCGCCGTTGGAGACAGGGGGAGGTGTTCTTC; clone_size: -; j_call: TRBJ2-7; v_call: TRBV6-5; d_call: TRBD1
cdr3_aa: CASSPPSGTNEKLFF; cdr3_nt: TGTGCCAGCTCACCCCCCAGTGGGACAAATGAAAAACTGTTTTTT; clone_size: once; j_call: TRBJ1-4; v_call: TRBV18; d_call: -
cdr3_aa: CASSITVNEQFF; cdr3_nt: TGTGCCAGTAGTATCACGGTAAATGAGCAGTTCTTC; clone_size: once; j_call: TRBJ2-1; v_call: TRBV19; d_call: -
cdr3_aa: CASSLYEGKQYF; cdr3_nt: TGTGCCAGCAGTTTATATGAGGGGAAGCAGTATTTT; clone_size: -; j_call: TRBJ2-3; v_call: TRBV28; d_call: -
cdr3_aa: CASSTYSGGDGYTF; cdr3_nt: TGTGCCAGCAGCACCTACTCAGGGGGCGACGGCTACACCTTC; clone_size: -; j_call: TRBJ1-2; v_call: TRBV5-8; d_call: TRBD1
cdr3_aa: CAISGGQWSKGNTGELFF; cdr3_nt: TGTGCCATCAGTGGGGGACAGTGGTCCAAAGGGAACACCGGGGAGCTGTTTTTT; clone_size: -; j_call: TRBJ2-2; v_call: TRBV10-3; d_call: TRBD1
cdr3_aa: CASSSYVGSTDTQYF; cdr3_nt: TGCGCCAGCAGCTCGTATGTGGGTAGCACAGATACGCAGTATTTT; clone_size: -; j_call: TRBJ2-3; v_call: TRBV5-1; d_call: -
cdr3_aa: CAIRRDGSNEKLFF; cdr3_nt: TGTGCCATCAGGAGGGACGGAAGTAATGAAAAACTGTTTTTT; clone_size: -; j_call: TRBJ1-4; v_call: TRBV10-3; d_call: -
cdr3_aa: CASSRGGQPQHF; cdr3_nt: TGTGCCAGCAGTCGGGGAGGTCAGCCCCAGCATTTT; clone_size: -; j_call: TRBJ1-5; v_call: TRBV6-5; d_call: -
cdr3_aa: CASSVGQDLMPETQYF; cdr3_nt: TGTGCCAGCAGCGTAGGGCAGGACCTTATGCCAGAGACCCAGTACTTC; clone_size: -; j_call: TRBJ2-5; v_call: TRBV9; d_call: -
cdr3_aa: CASSMLSNWDENTEAFF; cdr3_nt: TGTGCCAGTAGTATGTTGTCGAATTGGGATGAGAACACTGAAGCTTTCTTT; clone_size: -; j_call: TRBJ1-1; v_call: TRBV19; d_call: -
cdr3_aa: CGTGASNYGYTF; cdr3_nt: TGTGGGACAGGGGCCTCTAACTATGGCTACACCTTC; clone_size: -; j_call: TRBJ1-2; v_call: TRBV28; d_call: TRBD1
cdr3_aa: CASSNRRGRDYGYTF; cdr3_nt: TGTGCCAGCAGCAACCGCAGGGGGCGCGACTATGGCTACACCTTC; clone_size: -; j_call: TRBJ1-2; v_call: TRBV7-2; d_call: TRBD1
cdr3_aa: CASSINFFNYGYTF; cdr3_nt: TGTGCCAGTAGTATTAACTTTTTCAACTATGGCTACACCTTC; clone_size: -; j_call: TRBJ1-2; v_call: TRBV19; d_call: -
cdr3_aa: CASSWDRVGYGYTF; cdr3_nt: TGCGCCAGCAGCTGGGACAGGGTAGGATATGGCTACACCTTC; clone_size: -; j_call: TRBJ1-2; v_call: TRBV5-1; d_call: TRBD1
cdr3_aa: CASSPGTGGTDTQYF; cdr3_nt: TGTGCCAGCAGCCCCGGGACAGGGGGCACAGATACGCAGTATTTT; clone_size: -; j_call: TRBJ2-3; v_call: TRBV11-3; d_call: TRBD1